This T cell receptor (beta chain) emerged from a study of cytomegalovirus exposure and HLA in healthy donors (dated by TCRdb to 2015 to 2018). Study-wide context: According to an earlier analysis of several hundred of the donors, about 179 million T cells yielded some 120 million unique TCR beta sequences and approximately 280 Gb of sequence data. Roughly 5 DR-DQ haplotypes were handled as single units for association and clustering, since linkage in the cohort was strong. In a later analysis, previously published TCR beta repertoires from 550 to 750 donors were re-analyzed and high-resolution HLA genotyping was added so that TCR occurrence patterns could be studied. All discovery cohort repertoires had been generated on a single sequencing platform. Typing coverage varied by locus: roughly 629-640 donors for A, B, C, DRB1 and DQB1; approximately 500 for DQA1; more than 600 for DPA1; around 450 for DPB1. A later genetic analysis took genome-wide SNP genotypes for 398 of the 666 donors and used that subset as a discovery cohort. In addition to the first cohort of roughly 670 subjects, a separate validation cohort of approximately 130 different subjects was used. The aim of the study was to test whether cataloging public T cell receptors could identify signatures of past pathogen exposure. The T cell repertoires of 670 or so subjects were profiled by immunosequencing and related to cytomegalovirus serostatus. Roughly 320 gigabases of sequencing data and 75 million to 85 million unique TCR sequences made up an early release that covered approximately 620 HLA-typed donors. To predict cytomegalovirus infection status, the study brought together high-throughput TCR immunosequencing, statistical association of individual TCRs with disease status, and machine learning. The later analysis used no new phenotypic data to find candidate immune exposures, relying instead on TCR beta sequences and their occurrence across donors. HLA typing covered class I and class II loci at four-digit resolution. Donor age, sex, ethnicity and CMV serostatus were compiled together with the repertoire data. Across about 370 genotyped donors of the cohort, an average of 235,054 unique TCR beta nucleotide sequences per donor were sequenced, and 15% to 20% of those sequences were non-productive. An earlier analysis of fewer than 750 of the donors used high-throughput TCR beta sequencing to judge whether each TCR beta V gene segment behaved as functional or pseudogenic. Among the roughly 390 genotyped donors, about 83% belonged to the genetic ancestry cluster associated with self-reported Caucasian donors.

The cohort comprised fewer than 700 healthy bone marrow donors. Cohort members were all nominally healthy when sampled, although unrecorded immune exposures were likely present. The donor was CMV seropositive and was included in the group of almost 300 seropositive cohort members. A peripheral blood sample was collected from each donor, and TCR beta sequencing was performed on peripheral blood mononuclear cells. The Qiagen DNeasy Blood Extraction Kit was used to extract genomic DNA from the blood cell samples. The library was made by the immunoSEQ multiplex PCR assay. For the multiplex PCR, a mixture combining 60 forward primers for TCR Vbeta segments and 13 reverse primers for TCR Jbeta segments was used. Amplification of the CDR3 region of rearranged TCR beta genes was performed with a multiplex PCR assay on genomic DNA. The amplified TCR beta libraries were sequenced on the Illumina HiSeq System as 87-base-pair reads. In the source study's methods: Across the 670 or so repertoires, a later analysis counted approximately 75 million unique TCR beta chains, 9.5 million to 13 million of which were shared by at least two donors. Raw reads were error-corrected and collapsed into unique sequences with a nearest-neighbor algorithm that merged closely related sequences to remove PCR and sequencing errors. V, D and J gene segments were assigned by aligning CDR3 sequences to IMGT reference sequences. For a sequence to be retained, at least a six-nucleotide match to both a V gene segment and a J gene segment was required. Rearrangements were called productive when the CDR3 lacked stop codons and stayed in frame with V and J; all others were non-productive. CDR3 was defined according to IMGT convention as the region running from the second conserved V-encoded cysteine to the conserved J-encoded phenylalanine. The earlier analysis of about 590 of the donors excluded sequences that lacked an unambiguous match to a single V gene segment. In an earlier analysis of approximately 590 of the donors, V segments were called functional above 56.7% productive rearrangements and were called segregating when the between-donor standard deviation exceeded 5%. A statistical classification framework was built to diagnose cytomegalovirus status from the catalog of TCR beta chain sequences. A later analysis assigned V and J genes by comparing TCR nucleotide sequences with IMGT/GENE-DB human TR gene sequences. Using the TCRdist pipeline, a later analysis assigned CDR3 sequences along with most-parsimonious VDJ recombination scenarios. In a later analysis, each TCR beta chain was defined by its CDR3 amino acid sequence together with its V-gene family, and reads without a unique V-gene family were excluded. A later analysis removed several hundred highly shared, low-generation-probability nucleotide sequences to deal with suspected cross-contamination and a sequencing artifact. In a later analysis, a clonal expansion index for each public chain was calculated from normalized within-repertoire ranks of inferred template counts. A later analysis computed generation probabilities with a VDJ recombination model fitted to out-of-frame rearrangements, and checked the results against IGoR. In a later analysis, TCR-TCR, TCR-HLA and TCR-CMV co-occurrence was scored with hypergeometric tests, and a repertoire-size bias correction was applied to TCR pairs. In a later analysis, false discovery rates were estimated by permuting HLA or CMV assignments 20 times. In a later analysis, co-occurring TCRs were grouped using DBSCAN, and TCRdist sequence similarity was added for clustering within HLA-allele-positive subsets. Co-occurrence clustering excluded repertoires with fewer than 30,000 or more than 120,000 public chains, plus five with anomalous nucleotide sharing. TCRdb took over this immuneACCESS table, retaining in-frame rearrangements with V and J assigned. Such tables are incomplete; in checked studies, under half of the missing clones stem from an unresolved V gene, and the remainder is unexplained. V, J and clone size reflect that table, while D and trimming were determined from the DNA. For this sample there are about 130,000 clones; approximately 79% appear just once. The top ten clonotypes cover 6% to 7.5% of the sample.

CDR1 and CDR2 (LNHDA, SQIVND) derive from the germline V gene (reference sequence). Compared with germline, V lacks 4 bases and J lacks 0 bases; bases without a gene match: 3. The CDR3 runs 16 amino acids, cysteine and phenylalanine included. Only CDR3 DNA remains: 48 bases, in frame from the first base. Turning to this clone: Its cognate antigen has yet to be identified. Nothing much larger sits one base from this clone, and base qualities are not available.

Beyond this particular receptor, the publication reports: According to a later analysis, most CMV-associated TCR beta chains appeared to be HLA-restricted, and the HLA associations seemed to be driven largely by CMV exposure. Linkage disequilibrium might explain the correlated functional status among segregating V segments, but an unknown experimental factor could not be excluded. A later analysis associated 16,951 TCR beta sequences with specific HLA alleles at a false discovery rate of 0.05. Compared with the approximately 600-donor mean, donors in an Asian-associated ancestry cluster had fewer N-insertions in productive TCRs, according to a later genetic analysis. The 87-base-pair reads could not distinguish some IMGT-functional V segments, including TRBV6-2 and TRBV6-3, so those segments were excluded. Strong co-occurrence of HLA alleles, especially DR and DQ, made assigning TCR associations to individual alleles difficult. According to a later analysis, TCR association rates differed among HLA loci, with DRB1 alleles showing the most associated TCRs and HLA-C alleles showing the fewest. Because counts were too low, roughly 18 rarely observed V segments, including chromosome 9 orphons, were left out of the earlier analysis of a few hundred of the donors. It was suggested by the authors that the approach could potentially be generalized to other disease states and immunological phenotypes. A group of highly shared sequence variants was considered likely to be a technical artifact of the sequencing pipeline. Because HLA typing was unavailable for some donors at each locus, only the typed subset was used in association tests. A later analysis found that HLA-associated TCR beta chains were more clonally expanded and had lower generation probabilities than equally common non-associated chains. Sequencing depth was assumed to be roughly uniform across donors in the presence/absence analyses, though that assumption may not hold. The study listed over 150 TCR beta chains as associated with cytomegalovirus. A few of the identified cytomegalovirus-associated TCR beta chains were confirmed in vitro to be specific for cytomegalovirus antigens. According to a later analysis, parvovirus B19, influenza, CMV and Epstein-Barr virus appeared linked to several top co-occurrence clusters. In an earlier analysis of over 550 of the donors, most TCR beta V segments were observed in productive rearrangements about 90% or about 30% of the time, broadly matching IMGT annotations. An association between a missense DCLRE1C variant and V-gene and J-gene trimming of TCR beta chains was found in a later genetic analysis and replicated in an independent cohort. Cytomegalovirus status was reported to be diagnosed by the classifier with high specificity and sensitivity in both the original and validation cohorts. The only immune exposure information available for the cohort was CMV serostatus. A further reported finding was that TCR beta sequences accurately predicted the HLA-A and HLA-B alleles for most subjects in the first cohort. Most TCR sequences were observed very rarely across donors, whereas some public TCRs were present in many individuals. This cohort had only TCR beta chains sequenced, and the lack of alpha or paired-chain data limited which features could be detected.

The sequence came from a man aged 35-49 years in good health and CMV-seropositive. The chain uses TRBV19 and TRBJ2-2, with 9 middle bases fitting TRBD2. The sample taken for sequencing was PBMCs. The nucleotide sequence reads as follows: TGTGCCAGTAGTAAGGGACTAGCAGCGAACACCGGGGAGCTGTTTTTT. This is translated as CASSKGLAANTGELFF.